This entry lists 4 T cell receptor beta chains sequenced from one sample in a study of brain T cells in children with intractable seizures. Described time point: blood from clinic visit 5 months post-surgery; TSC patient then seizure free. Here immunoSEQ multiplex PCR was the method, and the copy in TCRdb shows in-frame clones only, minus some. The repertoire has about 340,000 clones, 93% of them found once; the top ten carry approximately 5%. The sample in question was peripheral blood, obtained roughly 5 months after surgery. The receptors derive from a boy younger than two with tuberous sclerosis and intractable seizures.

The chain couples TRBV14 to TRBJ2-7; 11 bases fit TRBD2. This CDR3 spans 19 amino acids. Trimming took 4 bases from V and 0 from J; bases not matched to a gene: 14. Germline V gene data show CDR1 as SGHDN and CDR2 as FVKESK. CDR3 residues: CASSRAKGTSGRSSYEQYF. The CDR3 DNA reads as TGTGCCAGCAGCCGCGCGAAGGGGACTAGCGGCAGGAGCTCCTACGAGCAGTACTTC.

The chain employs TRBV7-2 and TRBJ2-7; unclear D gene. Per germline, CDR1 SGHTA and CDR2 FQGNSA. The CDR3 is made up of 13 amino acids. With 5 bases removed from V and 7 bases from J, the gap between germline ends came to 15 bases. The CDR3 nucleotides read TGTGCCAGCAGCACCCGACAAGGGCTTGAGCAGTACTTC. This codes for CASSTRQGLEQYF.

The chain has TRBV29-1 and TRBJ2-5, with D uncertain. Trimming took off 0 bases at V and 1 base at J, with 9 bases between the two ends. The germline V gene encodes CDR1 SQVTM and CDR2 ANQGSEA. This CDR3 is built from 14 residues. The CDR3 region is CSVEESTVQETQYF. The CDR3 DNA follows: TGCAGCGTTGAAGAAAGCACAGTCCAAGAGACCCAGTACTTC.

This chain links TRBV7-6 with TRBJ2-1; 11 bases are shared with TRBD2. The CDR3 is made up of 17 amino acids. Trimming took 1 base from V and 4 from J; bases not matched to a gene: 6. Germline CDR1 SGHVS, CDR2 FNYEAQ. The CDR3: CASSLGTSGQTYNEQFF. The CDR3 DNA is TGTGCCAGCAGCTTAGGGACTAGCGGGCAGACTTACAATGAGCAGTTCTTC.